This T cell receptor (beta chain) was documented in a study of identical twins. The study's findings and limits: Shared out-of-frame alpha sequences (those common to twins) showed excess low generation probability.

This clonotype occurred once. Its antigen is still unknown. Through template switching, a universal primer site was introduced, and the cDNA contained unique molecular identifiers. TCRdb ran MiXCR on the 5' RACE reads and lists one entry per CDR3 protein. The sample consists of over 550,000 distinct CDR3 sequences, less than 9% of them appearing once. No donor was unhealthy or non-Caucasian. Germline V gives CDR1 KGHSH, CDR2 LQKENI. V trimming: 1 base; J trimming: 3 bases; junction bases outside the gene matches: 3. The CDR3 length is 14 residues. These same data were also listed under a study on yellow fever vaccine responses in identical twins.

The sequenced material came from PBMCs. The chain joins TRBV18 to TRBJ2-7, with 7 bases aligning to TRBD1. The source is a woman aged 18-29 years in good health. The CDR3 nucleotides are TGTGCCAGCTCACCACAGGGGGCCGACTACGAGCAGTACGTC. Amino acid sequence: CASSPQGADYEQYV.